Below are 2 T cell receptor beta chains sequenced from a single sample in a study of PD-1 blockade in classical Hodgkin lymphoma. Exposure to brentuximab vedotin varied, and each patient had relapsed following autologous stem cell transplantation. Profiling relied on immunoSEQ multiplex PCR, and the TCRdb table lists in-frame clones only, not all of them. Among about 32,000 clones listed, around 82% were seen once. This material consisted of peripheral blood mononuclear cells (PBMCs), taken at baseline. These receptors were collected from a human donor with classical Hodgkin lymphoma.

The rearrangement links TRBV7-2 to TRBJ1-6, with TRBD1 identical over 10 bases. Germline V gene data show CDR1 as SGHTA and CDR2 as FQGNSA. This CDR3 has 15 residues. V shed 4 bases, J shed 5 bases, and the junction held 2 bases outside the gene matches. This chain's CDR3 is CASSSTGGNNSPLHF. The DNA for the CDR3 is TGTGCCAGCAGCTCGACAGGGGGCAATAATTCACCCCTCCACTTT. Variable domain in full (rest from reference TRBV7-2 and TRBJ1-6): GAGVSQSPSNKVTEKGKDVELRCDPISGHTALYWYRQSLGQGLEFLIYFQGNSAPDKSGLPSDRFSAERTGGSVSTLTIQRTQQEDSAVYLCASSSTGGNNSPLHFGNGTRLTVT.

The chain employs TRBV14 and TRBJ1-2; D unclear. Trimming left V 0 bases short and J 0 bases short, with 8 bases between. From germline, CDR1 is SGHDN and CDR2 FVKESK. This CDR3 has 15 residues. The CDR3 DNA sequence: TGTGCCAGCAGCCAAGATCGGACGGCTAACTATGGCTACACCTTC. Its protein is CASSQDRTANYGYTF.